This T cell receptor (beta chain) was found in a study of T cell changes during pregnancy in multiple sclerosis. With V trimmed by 2 bases and J by 4 bases, 5 bases remained unmatched. Germline loops: CDR1 MNHNY, CDR2 SVGAGI (reference sequence). CDR3 length equals 15 residues. Clones were sequenced by immunoSEQ multiplex PCR, and TCRdb holds only the in-frame ones, with some missing. There are 45,000 to 70,000 clones in the sample; over 80% occur only once, and 0.6% to 0.7% lies in the top ten. The J gene is TRBJ1-2, the V gene TRBV6-6, with 9 bases matching TRBD1. The sample was CD4+ T cells from peripheral blood mononuclear cells, taken after pregnancy. This receptor was identified in a female donor with multiple sclerosis, enrolled in a pregnancy study. CDR3 sequence: CASSYTGTGLYGYTF. As DNA, the CDR3 is TGTGCCAGCAGTTACACCGGGACAGGGCTCTATGGCTACACCTTC.